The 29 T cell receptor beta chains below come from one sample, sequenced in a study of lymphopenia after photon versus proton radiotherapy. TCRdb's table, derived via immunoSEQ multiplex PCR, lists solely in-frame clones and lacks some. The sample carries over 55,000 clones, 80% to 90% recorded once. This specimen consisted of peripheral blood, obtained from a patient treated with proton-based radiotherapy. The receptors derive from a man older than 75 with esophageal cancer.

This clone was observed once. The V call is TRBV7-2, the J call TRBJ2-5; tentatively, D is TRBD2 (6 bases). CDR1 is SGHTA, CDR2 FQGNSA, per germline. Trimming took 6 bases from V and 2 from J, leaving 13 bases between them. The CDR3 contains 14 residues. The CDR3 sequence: CASRPPGLQETQYF. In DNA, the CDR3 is TGTGCCAGCAGACCACCGGGACTTCAAGAGACCCAGTACTTC.

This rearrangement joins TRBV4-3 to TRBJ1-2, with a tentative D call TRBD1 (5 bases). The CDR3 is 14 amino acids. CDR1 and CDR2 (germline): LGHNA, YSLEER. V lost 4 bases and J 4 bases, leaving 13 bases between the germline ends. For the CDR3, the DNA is TGCGCCAGCAGCCCACAACGGGGCTCCTATGGCTACACCTTC. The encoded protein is CASSPQRGSYGYTF.

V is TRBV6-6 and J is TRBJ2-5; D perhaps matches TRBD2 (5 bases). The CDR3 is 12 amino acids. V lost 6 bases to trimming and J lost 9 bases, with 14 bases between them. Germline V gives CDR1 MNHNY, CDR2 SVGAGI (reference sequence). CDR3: CASSTPDYAQYF. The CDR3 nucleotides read TGTGCCAGCAGCACGCCTGACTATGCCCAGTACTTC.

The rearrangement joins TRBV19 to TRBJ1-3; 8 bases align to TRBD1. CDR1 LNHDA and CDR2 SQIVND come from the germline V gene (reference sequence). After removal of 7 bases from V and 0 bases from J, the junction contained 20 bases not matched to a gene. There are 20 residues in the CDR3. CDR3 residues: CASTTRTGSARSSSGNTIYF. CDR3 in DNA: TGTGCCAGTACCACGCGGACAGGGTCCGCCCGATCAAGCTCTGGAAACACCATATATTTT.

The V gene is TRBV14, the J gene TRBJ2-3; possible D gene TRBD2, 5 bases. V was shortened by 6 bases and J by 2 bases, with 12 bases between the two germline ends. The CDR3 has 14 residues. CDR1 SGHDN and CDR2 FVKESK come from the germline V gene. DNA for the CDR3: TGTGCCAGCAGTAGGCTAGCAATCACAGATACGCAGTATTTT. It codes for CASSRLAITDTQYF.

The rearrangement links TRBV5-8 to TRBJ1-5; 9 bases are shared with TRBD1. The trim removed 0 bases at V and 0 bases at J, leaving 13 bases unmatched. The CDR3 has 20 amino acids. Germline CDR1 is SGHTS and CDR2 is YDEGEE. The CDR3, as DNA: TGTGCCAGCAGCTTGGTCTTTGGACAGGGGATCTTAATTAGCAATCAGCCCCAGCATTTT. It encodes CASSLVFGQGILISNQPQHF. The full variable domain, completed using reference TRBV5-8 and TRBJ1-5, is EAGVTQSPTHLIKTRGQQATLRCSPISGHTSVYWYQQALGLGLQFLLWYDEGEERNRGNFPPRFSGRQFPNYSSELNVNALELEDSALYLCASSLVFGQGILISNQPQHFGDGTRLSIL.

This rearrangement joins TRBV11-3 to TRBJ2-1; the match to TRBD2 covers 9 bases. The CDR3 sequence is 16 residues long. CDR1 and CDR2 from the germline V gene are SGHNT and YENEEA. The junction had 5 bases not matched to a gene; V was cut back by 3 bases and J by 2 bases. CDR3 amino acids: CASSFSGSIPYNEQFF. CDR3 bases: TGTGCCAGCAGCTTTAGCGGGAGTATCCCCTACAATGAGCAGTTCTTC.

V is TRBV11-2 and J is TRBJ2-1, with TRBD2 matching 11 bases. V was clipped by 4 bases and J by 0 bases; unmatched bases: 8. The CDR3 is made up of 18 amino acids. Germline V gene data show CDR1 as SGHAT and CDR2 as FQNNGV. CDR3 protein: CASSSKSGLADSYNEQFF. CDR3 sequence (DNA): TGTGCCAGCAGCTCCAAATCGGGACTAGCGGACTCCTACAATGAGCAGTTCTTC.

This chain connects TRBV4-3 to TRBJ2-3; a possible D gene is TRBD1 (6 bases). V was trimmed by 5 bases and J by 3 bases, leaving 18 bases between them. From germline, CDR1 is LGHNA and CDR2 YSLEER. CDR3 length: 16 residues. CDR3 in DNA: TGCGCCAGCAGCATCAGCTACAGGGCGTGGACAGATACGCAGTATTTT. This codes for CASSISYRAWTDTQYF.

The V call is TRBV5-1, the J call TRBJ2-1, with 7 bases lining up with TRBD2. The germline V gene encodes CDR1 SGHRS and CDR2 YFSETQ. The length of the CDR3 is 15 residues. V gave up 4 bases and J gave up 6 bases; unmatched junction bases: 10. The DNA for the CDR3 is TGCGCCAGCAGCATGGCGGGCAGGGAGGGCAATGAGCAGTTCTTC. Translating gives CASSMAGREGNEQFF.

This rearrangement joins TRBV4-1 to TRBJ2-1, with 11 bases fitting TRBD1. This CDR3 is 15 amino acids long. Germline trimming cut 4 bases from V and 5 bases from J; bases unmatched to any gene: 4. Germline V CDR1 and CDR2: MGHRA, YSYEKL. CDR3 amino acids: CASSPGQGANNEQFF. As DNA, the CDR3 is TGCGCCAGCAGCCCCGGACAGGGGGCAAACAATGAGCAGTTCTTC.

The CDR3 bases are TGTGCCAGCAGTTTAATGCCGAACACTGAAGCTTTCTTT. This gives the protein CASSLMPNTEAFF. V is TRBV6-6 and J is TRBJ1-1, with D hard to call. Germline lookup yields CDR1 MNHNY and CDR2 SVGAGI (reference sequence). This CDR3 is built from 13 residues. Between the trimmed V and J ends, which lost 4 bases and 1 base, there was a span of 7 bases.

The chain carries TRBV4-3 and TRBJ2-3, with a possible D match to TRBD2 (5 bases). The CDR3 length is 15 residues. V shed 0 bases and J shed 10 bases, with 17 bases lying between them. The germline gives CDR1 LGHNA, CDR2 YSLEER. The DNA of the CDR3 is TGCGCCAGCAGCCAAGATGTGGGTCCGGGAAGGGCGCAGTATTTT. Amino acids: CASSQDVGPGRAQYF.

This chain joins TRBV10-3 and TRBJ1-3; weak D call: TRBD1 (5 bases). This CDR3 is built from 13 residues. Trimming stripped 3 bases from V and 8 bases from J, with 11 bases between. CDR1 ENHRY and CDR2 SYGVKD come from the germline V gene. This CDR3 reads CAISDDSAHTIYF. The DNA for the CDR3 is TGTGCCATCAGTGACGACAGCGCTCACACCATATATTTT.

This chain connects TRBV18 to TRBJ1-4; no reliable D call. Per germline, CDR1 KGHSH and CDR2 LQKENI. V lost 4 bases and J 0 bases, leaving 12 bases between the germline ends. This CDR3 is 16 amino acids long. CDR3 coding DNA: TGTGCCAGCTCACAGGTCCAGTTTGCAACTAATGAAAAACTGTTTTTT. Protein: CASSQVQFATNEKLFF.

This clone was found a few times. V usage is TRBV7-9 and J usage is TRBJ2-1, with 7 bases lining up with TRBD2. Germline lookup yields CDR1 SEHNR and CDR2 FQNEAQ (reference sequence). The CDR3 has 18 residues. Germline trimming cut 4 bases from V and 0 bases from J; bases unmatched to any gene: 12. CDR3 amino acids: CASSSPTSARYSYNEQFF. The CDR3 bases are TGTGCCAGCAGCTCACCAACTAGCGCCCGATACTCCTACAATGAGCAGTTCTTC.

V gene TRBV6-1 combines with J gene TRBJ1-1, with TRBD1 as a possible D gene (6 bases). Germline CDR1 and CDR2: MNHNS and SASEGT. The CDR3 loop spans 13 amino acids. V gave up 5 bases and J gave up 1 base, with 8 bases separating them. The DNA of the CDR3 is TGTGCCAGCAGTCGACAGGAGAACACTGAAGCTTTCTTT. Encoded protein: CASSRQENTEAFF.

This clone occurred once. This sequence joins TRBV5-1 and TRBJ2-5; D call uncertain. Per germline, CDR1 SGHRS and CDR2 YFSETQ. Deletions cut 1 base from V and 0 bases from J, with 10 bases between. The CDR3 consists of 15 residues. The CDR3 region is CASSLFFRYQETQYF. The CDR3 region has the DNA TGCGCCAGCAGCTTGTTTTTCCGTTACCAAGAGACCCAGTACTTC.

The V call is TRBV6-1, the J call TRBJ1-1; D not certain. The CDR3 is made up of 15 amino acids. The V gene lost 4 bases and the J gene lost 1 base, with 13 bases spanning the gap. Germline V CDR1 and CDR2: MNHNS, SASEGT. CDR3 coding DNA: TGTGCCAGCAGTGTCCCCGGCGGTGGGAACACTGAAGCTTTCTTT. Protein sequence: CASSVPGGGNTEAFF.

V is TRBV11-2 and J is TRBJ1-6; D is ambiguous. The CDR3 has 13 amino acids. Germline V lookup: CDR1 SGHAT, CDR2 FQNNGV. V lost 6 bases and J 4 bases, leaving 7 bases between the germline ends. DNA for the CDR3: TGTGCCAGCAGGGCAGCTTATAATTCACCCCTCCACTTT. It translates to CASRAAYNSPLHF.

For the CDR3, the DNA is TGCAGCGTTTCACTAGCGGGACGATACAATGAGCAGTTCTTC. This translates into CSVSLAGRYNEQFF. The rearrangement joins TRBV29-1 to TRBJ2-1; TRBD2 matches at 10 bases. The CDR3 has 14 amino acids. J was trimmed by 4 bases and V by 5 bases; bases with no gene match: 5. Germline CDR1 is SQVTM and CDR2 is ANQGSEA.

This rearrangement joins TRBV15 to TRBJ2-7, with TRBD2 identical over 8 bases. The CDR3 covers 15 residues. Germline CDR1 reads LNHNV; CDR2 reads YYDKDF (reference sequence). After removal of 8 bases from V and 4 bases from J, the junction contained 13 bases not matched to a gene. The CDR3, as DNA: TGTGCCACCCCCCGGGGGGGACTAAGGTCGTACGAGCAGTACTTC. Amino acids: CATPRGGLRSYEQYF.

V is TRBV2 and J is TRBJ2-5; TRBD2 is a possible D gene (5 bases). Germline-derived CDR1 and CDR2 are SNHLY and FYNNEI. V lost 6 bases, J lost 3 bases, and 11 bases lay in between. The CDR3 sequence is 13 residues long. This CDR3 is CASSPGLEETQYF. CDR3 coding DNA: TGTGCCAGCAGCCCCGGACTTGAAGAGACCCAGTACTTC.

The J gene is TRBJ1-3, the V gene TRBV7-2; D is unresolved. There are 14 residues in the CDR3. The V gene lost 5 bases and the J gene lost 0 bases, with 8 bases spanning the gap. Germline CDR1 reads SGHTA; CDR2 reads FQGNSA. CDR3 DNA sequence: TGTGCCAGCAGCCGAGAGAGCTCTGGAAACACCATATATTTT. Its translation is CASSRESSGNTIYF.

CDR3 coding DNA: TGTGCCAGCAGTGGGAACGGGTACTACGAGCAGTACTTC. Translating gives CASSGNGYYEQYF. The chain is built from TRBV2 and TRBJ2-5; D uncertain. The J call may be mistaken, given a closer DNA end match to TRBJ2-7. This CDR3 is built from 13 residues. The germline gives CDR1 SNHLY, CDR2 FYNNEI.

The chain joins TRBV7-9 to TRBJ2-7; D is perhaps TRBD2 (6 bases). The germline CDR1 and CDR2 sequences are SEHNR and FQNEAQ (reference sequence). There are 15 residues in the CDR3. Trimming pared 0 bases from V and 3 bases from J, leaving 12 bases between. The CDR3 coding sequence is TGTGCCAGCAGCTTAGCGGGTCAGGGACTCTACGAGCAGTACTTC. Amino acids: CASSLAGQGLYEQYF.

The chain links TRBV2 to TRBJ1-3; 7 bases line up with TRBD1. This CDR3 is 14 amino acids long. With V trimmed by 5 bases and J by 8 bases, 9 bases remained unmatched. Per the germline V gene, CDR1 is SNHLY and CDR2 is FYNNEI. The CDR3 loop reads CASSRGDSRDTIYF. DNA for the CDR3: TGTGCCAGCAGTCGGGGGGACAGCCGGGACACCATATATTTT.

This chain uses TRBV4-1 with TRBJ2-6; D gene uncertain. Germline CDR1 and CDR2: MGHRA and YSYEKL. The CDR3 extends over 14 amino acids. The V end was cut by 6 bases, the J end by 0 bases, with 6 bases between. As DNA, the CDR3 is TGCGCCAGCAGGTCCGGCTCTGGGGCCAACGTCCTGACTTTC. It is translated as CASRSGSGANVLTF.

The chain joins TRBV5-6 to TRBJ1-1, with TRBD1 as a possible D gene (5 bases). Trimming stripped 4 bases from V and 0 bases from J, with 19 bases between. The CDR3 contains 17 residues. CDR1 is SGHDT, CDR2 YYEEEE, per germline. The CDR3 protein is CASSLDTRFGLNTEAFF. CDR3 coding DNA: TGTGCCAGCAGCCTGGACACCCGATTTGGGTTGAACACTGAAGCTTTCTTT.